This T cell receptor beta chain was observed in a study of shared clonotypes between healthy human individuals. General study results and limits: Approximately 4.9% of naive CD4 clonotypes were shared across a handful of donors. Clonotype sharing among donors was thought likely to change with sequencing depth.

At deep level, the assay was performed. Sequencing was performed with immunoSEQ multiplex PCR; in TCRdb, only in-frame clones are kept and a portion is missing. The sample lists approximately 1.4 million clones; nearly 99% were seen once. Per germline, CDR1 SGDLS and CDR2 YYNGEE. Trimming cost V 1 base and J 2 bases, with 9 bases left between them. This CDR3 comprises 14 residues. To note about this clone: Its antigen is not identified.

Division of CD4+ cells produced a CD45RA+ naive subset and a CD45RA-negative memory subset. Sample: naive CD4+ T cells sorted from blood. This sample's subset: CD45RA+ positively selected. The origin of this receptor is a man aged 25-40 years in good health. The chain joins TRBV9 to TRBJ2-5, with D possibly being TRBD1 or TRBD2 (6 bases each). The CDR3 DNA sequence: TGTGCCAGCAGCGTAAGGGGGAGGCAAGAGACCCAGTACTTC. Translating it yields CASSVRGRQETQYF.